The next 9 T cell receptor beta chains were all read from a single sample in a study of T cell repertoires in cytomegalovirus infection. TCRdb re-derived calls from the reads in MiXCR, one entry per CDR3 protein. The repertoire holds around 290,000 distinct CDR3 sequences, about 25% seen once, with around 14% in the top ten. The sequenced sample was PBMCs. These TCRs come from a human donor in good health (CMV status not recorded). Some clones in this sample may be carry-over from other donors' samples.

The V call is TRBV18, the J call TRBJ1-2; 7 bases are shared with TRBD1. Germline lookup yields CDR1 KGHSH and CDR2 LQKENI. V was pared by 6 bases and J by 7 bases, with 11 bases of the junction left unmatched. CDR3 length: 14 residues. The CDR3: CASSPTGSEIGYTF. The CDR3 DNA follows: TGTGCCAGCTCCCCGACAGGGTCGGAGATTGGCTACACCTTC.

This clonotype was detected ten times or more. The V and J genes are TRBV27 and TRBJ2-1; D gene ambiguous. Germline-derived CDR1 and CDR2 are MNHEY and SMNVEV (reference sequence). Trimming took 8 bases from V and 7 from J, leaving 12 bases between them. The CDR3 totals 12 residues. CDR3 residues: CASEPLGNEQFF. The CDR3 nucleotides are TGTGCCAGCGAGCCTTTAGGGAATGAGCAGTTCTTC.

In this sample, this clonotype turned up a few times. One junction end does not reproduce the germline sequence, and a read error may be involved. The chain couples TRBV29-1 to TRBJ2-7, with 11 bases fitting TRBD1. Germline values: CDR1 SQVTM, CDR2 ANQGSEA. The CDR3 consists of 13 residues. CDR3 loop: CSAERDRGSEQYF. CDR3 nucleotides: TGCAGCGCTGAACGGGACAGGGGGAGCGAGCAGTACTTC.

The chain combines TRBV10-3 with TRBJ2-5, with D unresolved. V lost 3 bases to trimming and J lost 4 bases, with 3 bases between them. The CDR3 totals 11 residues. Germline values: CDR1 ENHRY, CDR2 SYGVKD. This CDR3 reads CAISDSETQYF. The CDR3 DNA reads TGTGCCATCAGTGATTCAGAGACCCAGTACTTC.

The rearrangement uses TRBV7-8 and TRBJ1-6, with 9 bases lining up with TRBD1. Germline-derived CDR1 and CDR2 are SGHVS and FQNEAQ. This CDR3 contains 18 residues. After removal of 0 bases from V and 8 bases from J, the junction contained 11 bases not matched to a gene. The CDR3 DNA reads as TGTGCCAGCAGCTTAGCGCGAGGGGGACAGGGATTACATTCACCCCTCCACTTT. The encoded protein is CASSLARGGQGLHSPLHF.

There are a few counts of this clonotype. The chain carries TRBV15 and TRBJ1-3; D unresolved. Germline lookup yields CDR1 LNHNV and CDR2 YYDKDF (reference sequence). CDR3 length equals 15 residues. With 0 bases removed from V and 0 bases from J, the gap between germline ends came to 6 bases. CDR3 bases: TGTGCCACCAGCAGAGAGGTGATCTCTGGAAACACCATATATTTT. It translates to CATSREVISGNTIYF.

This clonotype was counted between two and nine times. This sequence joins TRBV7-2 and TRBJ1-1; D perhaps matches TRBD1 (5 bases). The CDR3 consists of 16 residues. Germline assignment: CDR1 SGHTA and CDR2 FQGNSA. Trimming stripped 1 base from V and 1 base from J, with 13 bases between. CDR3 loop: CASSLGSGTGNTEAFF. The CDR3 DNA reads as TGTGCCAGCAGCTTAGGAAGTGGTACAGGGAACACTGAAGCTTTCTTT.

This chain connects TRBV4-2 to TRBJ1-4, with TRBD1 as a possible D gene (6 bases). This CDR3 region has 13 residues. Germline loops: CDR1 LGHNA, CDR2 YNFKEQ. V was trimmed by 4 bases and J by 5 bases, leaving 8 bases between them. In DNA, the CDR3 is TGTGCCAGCAGCCCCCAGGGGAATGAAAAACTGTTTTTT. It yields the protein CASSPQGNEKLFF.

The chain recombines TRBV7-4 with TRBJ2-1; D gene uncertain. The V end was cut by 3 bases, the J end by 7 bases, with 10 bases between. This CDR3 has 13 residues. Germline-derived CDR1 and CDR2 are SGHVT and SQSDAQ. The CDR3 sequence is CASSFSESNEQFF. In DNA, the CDR3 is TGTGCCAGCAGCTTTTCGGAGTCGAATGAGCAGTTCTTC.